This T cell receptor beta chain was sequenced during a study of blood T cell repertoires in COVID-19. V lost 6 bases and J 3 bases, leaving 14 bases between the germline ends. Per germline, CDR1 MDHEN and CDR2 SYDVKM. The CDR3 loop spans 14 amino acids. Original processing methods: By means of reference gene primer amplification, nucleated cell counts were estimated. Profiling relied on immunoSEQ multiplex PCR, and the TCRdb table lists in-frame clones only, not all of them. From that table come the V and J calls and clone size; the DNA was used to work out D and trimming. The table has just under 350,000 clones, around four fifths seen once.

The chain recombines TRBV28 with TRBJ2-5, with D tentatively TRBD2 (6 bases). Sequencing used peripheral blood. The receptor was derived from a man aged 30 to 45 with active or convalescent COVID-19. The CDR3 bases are TGTGCCAGCAGCCCCGGACTATTCAAAGAGACCCAGTACTTC. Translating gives CASSPGLFKETQYF.